The next 2 T cell receptor beta chains were all read from a single sample in a study of shared clonotypes between healthy human individuals. Sequencing used immunoSEQ multiplex PCR; TCRdb keeps in-frame clones, though not all of them. Of approximately 740,000 clones listed, around two thirds are singletons. Sequencing was carried out using memory CD4+ T cells sorted from blood. Specified subset: CD45RA-negative fraction. The receptors were sampled from a woman between 25 and 40 years old in good health.

This chain joins TRBV4-1 and TRBJ2-3; TRBD1 matches 7 bases. Germline CDR1 is MGHRA and CDR2 is YSYEKL. The CDR3 extends over 16 amino acids. Trimming cost V 0 bases and J 1 base; bases outside gene matches: 4. The chain's CDR3 is CASSQDYTGGTDTQYF. CDR3 nucleotides: TGCGCCAGCAGCCAAGATTATACAGGGGGCACAGATACGCAGTATTTT.

J is TRBJ2-1 and V is TRBV10-3; D not resolved. This CDR3 region has 10 residues. V lost 7 bases and J lost 9, with 7 bases in between. In germline, CDR1 is ENHRY, CDR2 SYGVKD. The CDR3 DNA is TGTGCCATCACGGGTACTGAGCAGTTCTTC. Amino acids: CAITGTEQFF.